The rows below give T cell receptor beta chains drawn from one sample of a study of early T cells in non-severe SARS-CoV-2 infection. TCRdb itself ran the 5' RACE reads through MiXCR, one entry per CDR3 protein. The sample holds 65,000 to 80,000 distinct CDR3 sequences, 13% seen once. The sequencing input was whole blood. The source of these receptors is an adult who was a healthcare worker with PCR-confirmed SARS-CoV-2 infection or an uninfected control (not recorded which). Both conserved end residues are part of each CDR3. D genes are given only for firm matches. For some rows the clone size is stated as once, few or many, or as a class when expanded; others skip it.

many	TRBJ1-2	.	TRBV12-3/TRBV12-4	CASSPAIGTRYGYTF	TGTGCCAGCAGCCCAGCGATTGGGACCCGCTATGGCTACACCTTC
many	TRBJ1-1	.	TRBV2	CASSEDRAQNTEAFF	TGTGCCAGCAGTGAAGACAGGGCCCAAAACACTGAAGCTTTCTTT
many	TRBJ1-1	.	TRBV7-2	CASSSSLLTMNTEAFF	TGTGCCAGCAGCTCCTCCCTACTTACTATGAACACTGAAGCTTTCTTT
.	TRBJ2-2	TRBD1	TRBV12-3/TRBV12-4	CASSHTGGIGELFF	TGTGCCAGCAGCCACACAGGGGGCATCGGGGAGCTGTTTTTT
few	TRBJ2-3	.	TRBV4-3	CASSQDGAFNTQYF	TGCGCCAGCAGCCAAGATGGGGCATTTAATACGCAGTATTTT
few	TRBJ1-1	TRBD1	TRBV11-2	CASSLGQGTYEAFF	TGTGCCAGCAGCTTGGGACAGGGGACCTATGAAGCTTTCTTT
.	TRBJ2-3	.	TRBV10-3	CAIDEGTNTDTQYF	TGTGCCATCGATGAGGGAACTAACACAGATACGCAGTATTTT
few	TRBJ2-1	.	TRBV2	CASGSEGNEQFF	TGTGCCAGCGGCAGCGAGGGCAATGAGCAGTTCTTC
.	TRBJ1-4	.	TRBV11-2	CASSFIEEKLFF	TGTGCCAGCAGCTTTATCGAGGAAAAACTGTTTTTT
many	TRBJ2-1	TRBD2	TRBV7-2	CASSLRGRGSGYNEQFF	TGTGCCAGCAGCTTACGGGGTCGGGGTAGCGGGTACAATGAGCAGTTCTTC
many	TRBJ2-7	TRBD1	TRBV11-2	CASSNRDRRAYEQYF	TGTGCCAGCAGCAATAGGGACAGACGGGCCTACGAGCAGTACTTC
.	TRBJ2-7	.	TRBV6-1	CASSEAQSRQLQVEQYF	TGTGCCAGCAGTGAAGCCCAGTCCAGACAGCTACAGGTCGAGCAGTACTTC
medium-sized	TRBJ2-5	TRBD2	TRBV7-9	CASSLDGGKTQYF	TGTGCCAGCAGCTTAGACGGGGGGAAGACCCAGTACTTC
.	TRBJ1-1	TRBD1	TRBV11-2	CASSPAGGTLNTEAFF	TGTGCCAGCAGCCCAGCAGGGGGAACCTTGAACACTGAAGCTTTCTTT
few	TRBJ2-4	TRBD1	TRBV7-2	CASSSGQGGTKNIQYF	TGTGCCAGCAGCTCCGGACAGGGGGGAACCAAAAACATTCAGTACTTC
few	TRBJ2-1	TRBD2	TRBV7-9	CASSPPLVAGDGHEQFF	TGTGCCAGCAGCCCTCCTTTGGTAGCGGGAGATGGACATGAGCAGTTCTTC
many	TRBJ2-7	.	TRBV6-6	CASSTNRDYEQYF	TGTGCCAGCAGTACCAACAGAGACTACGAGCAGTACTTC
.	TRBJ1-3	.	TRBV2	CASSEERGSGNTIYF	TGTGCCAGCAGTGAAGAAAGGGGCTCTGGAAACACCATATATTTT
few	TRBJ1-1	.	TRBV29-1	CSVEDSGEAFF	TGCAGCGTTGAAGATTCAGGTGAAGCTTTCTTT
many	TRBJ1-3	.	TRBV7-2	CASSLRPYSGNTIYF	TGTGCCAGCAGCTTACGGCCCTACTCTGGAAACACCATATATTTT
.	TRBJ2-7	.	TRBV5-1	CASSRWGDEQYF	TGCGCCAGCAGCCGGTGGGGCGACGAGCAGTACTTC
few	TRBJ2-7	TRBD1	TRBV25-1	CASSGTGVSSEQYF	TGTGCCAGCAGTGGGACAGGGGTATCAAGTGAGCAGTACTTC
.	TRBJ1-4	.	TRBV7-9	CASSRARATNEKLFF	TGTGCCAGCAGCCGAGCCCGGGCAACTAATGAAAAACTGTTTTTT
many	TRBJ2-1	.	TRBV20-1	CSAKGLERDEQFF	TGCAGTGCTAAAGGGCTAGAGAGGGATGAGCAGTTCTTC
few	TRBJ1-6	TRBD1	TRBV6-5	CASRRTGMSNSPLHF	TGTGCCAGCAGGCGGACAGGGATGAGTAATTCACCCCTCCACTTT
few	TRBJ2-2	.	TRBV6-2/TRBV6-3	CASTETETNTGELFF	TGTGCCAGCACAGAGACAGAAACGAACACCGGGGAGCTGTTTTTT
.	TRBJ1-4	.	TRBV19	CGSATNEKLFF	TGTGGGTCCGCAACTAATGAAAAACTGTTTTTT
.	TRBJ2-5	.	TRBV29-1	CSVLVETQYF	TGCAGCGTCCTCGTCGAGACCCAGTACTTC
.	TRBJ2-2	.	TRBV10-3	CAISIQDRSSYTGELFF	TGTGCCATCAGTATACAGGACCGGAGTTCCTACACCGGGGAGCTGTTTTTT
many	TRBJ2-1	.	TRBV12-3/TRBV12-4	CASSFNPSYNEQFF	TGTGCCAGCAGTTTTAACCCAAGTTACAATGAGCAGTTCTTC
.	TRBJ1-1	.	TRBV6-2/TRBV6-3	CASSRRDRTLKKTEAFF	TGTGCCAGCAGCCGTCGCGACAGGACTCTAAAGAAGACTGAAGCTTTCTTT
.	TRBJ2-1	TRBD2	TRBV4-2	CASSQDWLAGVAGNEQFF	TGTGCCAGCAGCCAAGATTGGCTAGCGGGGGTTGCAGGGAATGAGCAGTTCTTC
many	TRBJ2-1	TRBD1	TRBV29-1	CSVDGTGTHYNEQFF	TGCAGCGTTGATGGGACAGGGACCCATTACAATGAGCAGTTCTTC
.	TRBJ2-3	TRBD2	TRBV5-6	CASSYLAGRGADTQYF	TGTGCCAGCAGCTATCTAGCGGGAAGAGGGGCAGATACGCAGTATTTT
many	TRBJ2-1	TRBD2	TRBV12-3/TRBV12-4	CASSHGTSEGASINEQFF	TGTGCCAGCAGTCACGGGACTAGCGAAGGAGCATCGATAAATGAGCAGTTCTTC
.	TRBJ2-7	TRBD2	TRBV3-1	CASSQEGLAGSSYEQYF	TGTGCCAGCAGCCAAGAGGGACTAGCGGGGAGCTCCTACGAGCAGTACTTC
many	TRBJ1-3	TRBD1	TRBV7-2	CASSWDSSGNTIYF	TGTGCCAGCAGCTGGGACAGCTCTGGAAACACCATATATTTT